The clone carrying this T cell receptor (beta chain) was found a few times. Its cognate antigen is unknown. This entry belongs to a study of T-cell memory formation after mild COVID-19. Turning to the study itself: TCR clusters were mostly confined to one donor each. Findings and limits, study-wide: While clones contracting from day 15 to 85 were balanced between CD4 and CD8, later expanders leaned CD4+.

One entry per CDR3 protein results from TCRdb running MiXCR on the 5' RACE reads. The sample has approximately 260,000 distinct CDR3 sequences, 16% seen once; the top ten hold around 21%. The length of the CDR3 is 14 residues. Trimming took 5 bases from V and 3 from J, leaving 13 bases between them. Germline V lookup: CDR1 SGHTA, CDR2 FQGTGA. This TCR was sampled from a man between 18 and 35 years old who had mild COVID-19 (a few samples of this study predate the infection). Cell type and time point are not known. Specimen: PBMCs or a T cell subset sorted from them (not recorded which). The V and J genes are TRBV7-3 and TRBJ1-1; tentatively, D is TRBD1 (5 bases). The CDR3 here is CASSPRGTHTEAFF. DNA of the CDR3: TGTGCCAGCAGCCCAAGGGGTACTCACACTGAAGCTTTCTTT.